The rows below give T cell receptor beta chains drawn from one sample of a study of cytomegalovirus exposure and HLA in healthy donors. The data were produced by immunoSEQ multiplex PCR, yet TCRdb's version contains in-frame clones alone and is incomplete. The sample lists 160,000 or so clones; roughly 80% were seen once. Sample: PBMCs. Receptors were obtained from a male donor in good health and CMV-seropositive. Both conserved end residues are part of each CDR3. Each record gives: V gene, J gene, clone size, D gene, CDR3 protein, CDR3 DNA. The D gene is left open where the match is weak. Clone size is stated in some rows and not others, as once, few, many or a class when expanded.

V gene: TRBV15
J gene: TRBJ1-5
clone size: -
D gene: TRBD1
CDR3 protein: CATSRDREAQPQHF
CDR3 DNA: TGTGCCACCAGCAGGGACAGGGAGGCTCAGCCCCAGCATTTT

V gene: TRBV5-1
J gene: TRBJ2-5
clone size: -
D gene: -
CDR3 protein: CASSLGWAGEETQYF
CDR3 DNA: TGCGCCAGCAGCTTGGGTTGGGCAGGGGAAGAGACCCAGTACTTC

V gene: TRBV27
J gene: TRBJ1-1
clone size: -
D gene: -
CDR3 protein: CASSSWGAEAFF
CDR3 DNA: TGTGCCAGCAGTTCGTGGGGGGCTGAAGCTTTCTTT

V gene: TRBV28
J gene: TRBJ1-2
clone size: once
D gene: TRBD1
CDR3 protein: CASSPGQGDYGYTF
CDR3 DNA: TGTGCCAGCAGTCCGGGACAGGGGGACTATGGCTACACCTTC

V gene: TRBV9
J gene: TRBJ2-3
clone size: -
D gene: TRBD2
CDR3 protein: CASSVGGGVSADTQYF
CDR3 DNA: TGTGCCAGCAGCGTCGGCGGGGGGGTTAGCGCAGATACGCAGTATTTT

V gene: TRBV9
J gene: TRBJ2-3
clone size: -
D gene: -
CDR3 protein: CASSVVWSGTDTQYF
CDR3 DNA: TGTGCCAGCAGCGTAGTTTGGAGTGGCACAGATACGCAGTATTTT

V gene: TRBV19
J gene: TRBJ1-2
clone size: -
D gene: -
CDR3 protein: CASSPRGRNYGYTF
CDR3 DNA: TGTGCCAGTAGTCCCCGTGGCAGAAACTATGGCTACACCTTC

V gene: TRBV11-2
J gene: TRBJ2-1
clone size: few
D gene: TRBD2
CDR3 protein: CASSLGGAGGYNEQFF
CDR3 DNA: TGTGCCAGCAGCTTAGGGGGTGCGGGAGGCTACAATGAGCAGTTCTTC

V gene: TRBV30
J gene: TRBJ2-7
clone size: -
D gene: TRBD2
CDR3 protein: CAWGLGGVLEQYF
CDR3 DNA: TGTGCCTGGGGCCTGGGGGGGGTGCTCGAGCAGTACTTC

V gene: TRBV28
J gene: TRBJ2-1
clone size: once
D gene: TRBD2
CDR3 protein: CASSLSSPGGSYNEQFF
CDR3 DNA: TGTGCCAGCAGCTTATCCTCCCCGGGAGGATCCTACAATGAGCAGTTCTTC

V gene: TRBV6-5
J gene: TRBJ2-2
clone size: few
D gene: TRBD1
CDR3 protein: CASSYSDRATGELFF
CDR3 DNA: TGTGCCAGCAGTTACTCTGACAGGGCAACCGGGGAGCTGTTTTTT

V gene: TRBV4-3
J gene: TRBJ1-2
clone size: few
D gene: -
CDR3 protein: CASSQGTSQGYTF
CDR3 DNA: TGCGCCAGCAGCCAGGGGACTAGTCAAGGCTACACCTTC

V gene: TRBV19
J gene: TRBJ1-2
clone size: -
D gene: -
CDR3 protein: CASSEANPFSYGYTF
CDR3 DNA: TGTGCCAGTAGCGAGGCCAATCCTTTCTCCTATGGCTACACCTTC

V gene: TRBV18
J gene: TRBJ1-1
clone size: -
D gene: -
CDR3 protein: CASSPVGAGTEAFF
CDR3 DNA: TGTGCCAGCTCACCTGTGGGGGCAGGTACTGAAGCTTTCTTT

V gene: TRBV13
J gene: TRBJ2-1
clone size: -
D gene: -
CDR3 protein: CASSLGTKGNEQFF
CDR3 DNA: TGTGCCAGCAGCTTGGGGACAAAAGGGAATGAGCAGTTCTTC

V gene: TRBV11-2
J gene: TRBJ2-6
clone size: -
D gene: -
CDR3 protein: CASSLAGANGLTF
CDR3 DNA: TGTGCCAGCAGCTTAGCTGGGGCCAACGGCCTGACTTTC

V gene: TRBV7-6
J gene: TRBJ1-1
clone size: -
D gene: TRBD1
CDR3 protein: CASSSGQGYTEAFF
CDR3 DNA: TGTGCCAGCAGCTCTGGACAGGGCTACACTGAAGCTTTCTTT

V gene: TRBV25-1
J gene: TRBJ1-6
clone size: many
D gene: -
CDR3 protein: CASRKQENSPLHF
CDR3 DNA: TGTGCCAGCCGAAAACAGGAGAATTCACCCCTCCACTTT

V gene: TRBV6-6
J gene: TRBJ1-5
clone size: -
D gene: -
CDR3 protein: CASSVFRDTNQPQHF
CDR3 DNA: TGTGCCAGCAGTGTCTTCCGGGACACAAATCAGCCCCAGCATTTT

V gene: TRBV7-2
J gene: TRBJ2-7
clone size: -
D gene: TRBD1
CDR3 protein: CASSLNRGGEQYF
CDR3 DNA: TGTGCCAGCAGCTTGAACAGGGGTGGGGAGCAGTACTTC

V gene: TRBV6-1
J gene: TRBJ1-2
clone size: -
D gene: -
CDR3 protein: CASSEAGGVNYGYTF
CDR3 DNA: TGTGCCAGCAGTGAAGCTGGGGGGGTTAACTATGGCTACACCTTC

V gene: TRBV10-3
J gene: TRBJ1-4
clone size: -
D gene: -
CDR3 protein: CAISGQGSANEKLFF
CDR3 DNA: TGTGCCATCAGTGGTCAGGGGTCTGCTAATGAAAAACTGTTTTTT

V gene: TRBV2
J gene: TRBJ2-7
clone size: -
D gene: -
CDR3 protein: CASSSGLEQYF
CDR3 DNA: TGTGCCAGCAGTAGTGGCCTCGAGCAGTACTTC

V gene: TRBV14
J gene: TRBJ2-7
clone size: -
D gene: -
CDR3 protein: CASSQAGADEQYF
CDR3 DNA: TGTGCCAGCAGCCAAGCAGGGGCGGATGAGCAGTACTTC

V gene: TRBV30
J gene: TRBJ2-7
clone size: -
D gene: TRBD1
CDR3 protein: CAWVRDRLGEQYF
CDR3 DNA: TGTGCCTGGGTTCGGGACAGGCTGGGCGAGCAGTACTTC

V gene: TRBV28
J gene: TRBJ1-1
clone size: -
D gene: -
CDR3 protein: CASSSWTVQAFF
CDR3 DNA: TGTGCCAGCAGTTCCTGGACAGTGCAAGCTTTCTTT

V gene: TRBV7-2
J gene: TRBJ2-7
clone size: -
D gene: -
CDR3 protein: CASTVGEVTLGPYEQYF
CDR3 DNA: TGTGCCAGCACCGTCGGGGAGGTGACACTGGGGCCCTACGAGCAGTACTTC

V gene: TRBV5-1
J gene: TRBJ2-5
clone size: once
D gene: -
CDR3 protein: CASSLGVSADRETQYF
CDR3 DNA: TGCGCCAGCAGCTTGGGGGTCAGCGCCGACCGAGAGACCCAGTACTTC

V gene: TRBV29-1
J gene: TRBJ2-1
clone size: -
D gene: -
CDR3 protein: CSVADGYNEQFF
CDR3 DNA: TGCAGCGTAGCGGACGGATACAATGAGCAGTTCTTC

V gene: TRBV25-1
J gene: TRBJ1-2
clone size: -
D gene: -
CDR3 protein: CASSESNGYTF
CDR3 DNA: TGTGCCAGCAGTGAATCTAATGGCTACACCTTC

V gene: TRBV10-2
J gene: TRBJ1-1
clone size: -
D gene: -
CDR3 protein: CASSERQSGTLEAFF
CDR3 DNA: TGCGCCAGCAGTGAGAGGCAGTCGGGGACTTTGGAAGCTTTCTTT

V gene: TRBV19
J gene: TRBJ2-1
clone size: -
D gene: TRBD2
CDR3 protein: CASSIGLAGGVEQFF
CDR3 DNA: TGTGCCAGTAGTATAGGACTAGCGGGAGGCGTTGAGCAGTTCTTC

V gene: TRBV28
J gene: TRBJ2-2
clone size: once
D gene: TRBD1
CDR3 protein: CASALRGSGGTELFF
CDR3 DNA: TGTGCCAGCGCCCTCAGGGGGAGCGGTGGGACGGAGCTGTTTTTT

V gene: TRBV28
J gene: TRBJ2-1
clone size: -
D gene: TRBD2
CDR3 protein: CASSPGTSRTFF
CDR3 DNA: TGTGCCAGCAGTCCCGGGACTAGCAGGACGTTCTTC

V gene: TRBV19
J gene: TRBJ2-1
clone size: -
D gene: TRBD2
CDR3 protein: CASSNSGGVFNEQFF
CDR3 DNA: TGTGCCAGTAGTAATAGCGGGGGGGTCTTCAATGAGCAGTTCTTC

V gene: TRBV18
J gene: TRBJ1-1
clone size: few
D gene: -
CDR3 protein: CASSRRGNTEAFF
CDR3 DNA: TGTGCCAGCTCACGTCGCGGAAACACTGAAGCTTTCTTT

V gene: TRBV30
J gene: TRBJ1-2
clone size: -
D gene: -
CDR3 protein: CAWSVHGRGYGYTF
CDR3 DNA: TGTGCCTGGAGTGTACATGGCAGGGGATATGGCTACACCTTC

V gene: TRBV7-6
J gene: TRBJ2-2
clone size: -
D gene: TRBD1
CDR3 protein: CASSIGTGLEVGELFF
CDR3 DNA: TGTGCCAGCAGTATAGGGACAGGTCTAGAGGTCGGGGAGCTGTTTTTT

V gene: TRBV30
J gene: TRBJ2-7
clone size: -
D gene: TRBD1
CDR3 protein: CAWSLAGGPDF
CDR3 DNA: TGTGCCTGGAGTCTTGCAGGGGGCCCCGATTTC

V gene: TRBV2
J gene: TRBJ2-2
clone size: -
D gene: -
CDR3 protein: CAAQVVGTGELFF
CDR3 DNA: TGTGCCGCCCAGGTAGTGGGCACCGGGGAGCTGTTTTTT

V gene: TRBV5-1
J gene: TRBJ2-3
clone size: -
D gene: TRBD1
CDR3 protein: CASSLLRTGPTDTQYF
CDR3 DNA: TGCGCCAGCAGCTTGTTGCGGACAGGGCCCACAGATACGCAGTATTTT

V gene: TRBV5-4
J gene: TRBJ2-7
clone size: -
D gene: TRBD2
CDR3 protein: CATRLAGSHEQYF
CDR3 DNA: TGTGCCACCCGACTAGCAGGGAGCCACGAGCAGTACTTC

V gene: TRBV7-9
J gene: TRBJ2-7
clone size: -
D gene: TRBD1
CDR3 protein: CASSQGQGNDYEQYF
CDR3 DNA: TGTGCCAGCAGCCAGGGACAGGGGAATGACTACGAGCAGTACTTC

V gene: TRBV27
J gene: TRBJ2-1
clone size: few
D gene: TRBD2
CDR3 protein: CASSPNQASGRKNEQFF
CDR3 DNA: TGTGCCAGCAGTCCCAACCAGGCTAGCGGGAGGAAAAATGAGCAGTTCTTC

V gene: TRBV5-1
J gene: TRBJ2-1
clone size: -
D gene: TRBD2
CDR3 protein: CASSLETGLSNEQFF
CDR3 DNA: TGCGCCAGCAGCTTGGAAACGGGACTAAGCAATGAGCAGTTCTTC

V gene: TRBV19
J gene: TRBJ2-3
clone size: -
D gene: -
CDR3 protein: CASSMEGGGDTQYF
CDR3 DNA: TGTGCCAGTAGTATGGAAGGTGGAGGGGATACGCAGTATTTT

V gene: TRBV27
J gene: TRBJ2-1
clone size: -
D gene: TRBD2
CDR3 protein: CASRGAGGPGYNEQFF
CDR3 DNA: TGTGCCAGCAGGGGGGCGGGAGGGCCTGGGTACAATGAGCAGTTCTTC

V gene: TRBV7-6
J gene: TRBJ2-7
clone size: once
D gene: -
CDR3 protein: CASSSFPLDGSYSYEQYF
CDR3 DNA: TGTGCCAGCAGCTCCTTCCCCCTTGACGGATCATACAGCTACGAGCAGTACTTC

V gene: TRBV9
J gene: TRBJ1-1
clone size: -
D gene: TRBD1
CDR3 protein: CASSVDTGANTEAFF
CDR3 DNA: TGTGCCAGCAGCGTAGATACAGGGGCCAACACTGAAGCTTTCTTT

V gene: TRBV6-1
J gene: TRBJ2-3
clone size: -
D gene: TRBD2
CDR3 protein: CASSPEGAARGTQYF
CDR3 DNA: TGTGCCAGCAGTCCCGAAGGGGCGGCGCGGGGGACGCAGTATTTT

V gene: TRBV5-5
J gene: TRBJ2-1
clone size: few
D gene: -
CDR3 protein: CASSLLLTEEQFF
CDR3 DNA: TGTGCCAGCAGCCTCCTCCTAACCGAGGAGCAGTTCTTC

V gene: TRBV27
J gene: TRBJ2-1
clone size: once
D gene: TRBD2
CDR3 protein: CASSLSWVAGHEQFF
CDR3 DNA: TGTGCCAGCAGTTTATCGTGGGTAGCGGGACATGAGCAGTTCTTC

V gene: TRBV27
J gene: TRBJ1-5
clone size: -
D gene: TRBD1
CDR3 protein: CASSLYRGSQPQHF
CDR3 DNA: TGTGCCAGCAGTTTATACAGGGGTAGTCAGCCCCAGCATTTT

V gene: TRBV10-1
J gene: TRBJ2-1
clone size: once
D gene: -
CDR3 protein: CASSESGKNEQFF
CDR3 DNA: TGCGCCAGCAGTGAATCGGGGAAAAATGAGCAGTTCTTC